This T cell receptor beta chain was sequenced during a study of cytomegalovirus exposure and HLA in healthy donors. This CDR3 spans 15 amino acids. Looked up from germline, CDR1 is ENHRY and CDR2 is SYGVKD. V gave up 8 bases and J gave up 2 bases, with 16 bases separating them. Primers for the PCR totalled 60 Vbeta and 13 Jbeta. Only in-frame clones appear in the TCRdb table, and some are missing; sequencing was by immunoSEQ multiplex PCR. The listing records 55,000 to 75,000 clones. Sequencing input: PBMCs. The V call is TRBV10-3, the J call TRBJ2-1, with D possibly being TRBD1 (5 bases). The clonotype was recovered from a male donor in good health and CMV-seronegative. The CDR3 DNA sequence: TGTGCCATCCAAAACCCCAGGGTCCCCTACAATGAGCAGTTCTTC. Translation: CAIQNPRVPYNEQFF.